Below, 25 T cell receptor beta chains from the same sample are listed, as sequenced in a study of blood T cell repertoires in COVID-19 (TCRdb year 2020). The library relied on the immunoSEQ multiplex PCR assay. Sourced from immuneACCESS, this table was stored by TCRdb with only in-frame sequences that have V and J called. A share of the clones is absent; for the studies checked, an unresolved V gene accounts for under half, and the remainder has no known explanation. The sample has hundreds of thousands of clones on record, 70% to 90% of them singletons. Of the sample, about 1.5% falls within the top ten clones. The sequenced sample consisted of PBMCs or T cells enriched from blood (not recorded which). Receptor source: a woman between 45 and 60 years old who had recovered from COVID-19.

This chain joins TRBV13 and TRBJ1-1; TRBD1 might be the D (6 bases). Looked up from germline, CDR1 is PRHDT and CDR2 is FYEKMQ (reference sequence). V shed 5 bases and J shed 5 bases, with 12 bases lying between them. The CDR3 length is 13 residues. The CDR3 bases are TGTGCCAGCAGCGTGTACAGGGCAACTGAAGCTTTCTTT. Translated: CASSVYRATEAFF.

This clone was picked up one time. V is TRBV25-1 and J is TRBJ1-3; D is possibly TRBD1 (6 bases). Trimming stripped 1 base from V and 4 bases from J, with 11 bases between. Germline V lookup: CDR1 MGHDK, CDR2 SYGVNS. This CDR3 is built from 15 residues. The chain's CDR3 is CASSELGALGNTIYF. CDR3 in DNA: TGTGCCAGCAGTGAATTGGGGGCTCTGGGAAACACCATATATTTT.

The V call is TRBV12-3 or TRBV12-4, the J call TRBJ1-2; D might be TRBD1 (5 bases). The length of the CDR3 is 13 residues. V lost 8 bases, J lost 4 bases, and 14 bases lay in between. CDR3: CASRPGGSYGYTF. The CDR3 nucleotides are TGTGCCAGCCGACCCGGGGGTTCCTATGGCTACACCTTC.

CDR3: CASSLGTPGLADEQFF. CDR3 DNA sequence: TGTGCCAGCAGCTTAGGAACCCCGGGACTAGCCGATGAGCAGTTCTTC. This chain uses TRBV7-8 with TRBJ2-1; 9 nucleotides match TRBD2. Germline CDR1 reads SGHVS; CDR2 reads FQNEAQ. With V trimmed by 1 base and J by 8 bases, 9 bases remained unmatched. The CDR3 has 16 residues.

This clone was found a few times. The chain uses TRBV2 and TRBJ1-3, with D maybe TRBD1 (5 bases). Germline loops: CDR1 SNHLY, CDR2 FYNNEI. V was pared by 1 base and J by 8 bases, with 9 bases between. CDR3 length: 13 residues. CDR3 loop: CASSEGGVHTIYF. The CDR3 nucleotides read TGTGCCAGCAGTGAAGGGGGGGTACACACCATATATTTT.

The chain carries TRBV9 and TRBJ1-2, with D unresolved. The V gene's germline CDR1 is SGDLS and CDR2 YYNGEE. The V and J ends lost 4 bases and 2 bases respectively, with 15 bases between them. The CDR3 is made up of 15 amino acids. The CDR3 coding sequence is TGTGCCAGCAGCCACCTCACTGATTCCAACTATGGCTACACCTTC. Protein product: CASSHLTDSNYGYTF.

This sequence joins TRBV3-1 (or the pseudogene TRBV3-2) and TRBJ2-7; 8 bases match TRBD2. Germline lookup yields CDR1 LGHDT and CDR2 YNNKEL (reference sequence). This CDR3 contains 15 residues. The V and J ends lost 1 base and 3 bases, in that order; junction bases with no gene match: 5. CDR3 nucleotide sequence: TGTGCCAGCAGCCAAGGACTAGCGCCATTCTACGAGCAGTACTTC. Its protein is CASSQGLAPFYEQYF.

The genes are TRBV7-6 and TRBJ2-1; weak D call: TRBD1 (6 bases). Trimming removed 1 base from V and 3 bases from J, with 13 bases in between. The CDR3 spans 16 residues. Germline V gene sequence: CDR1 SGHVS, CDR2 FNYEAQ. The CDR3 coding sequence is TGTGCCAGCAGCTTAGTAGGGGACAACCACTACAATGAGCAGTTCTTC. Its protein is CASSLVGDNHYNEQFF.

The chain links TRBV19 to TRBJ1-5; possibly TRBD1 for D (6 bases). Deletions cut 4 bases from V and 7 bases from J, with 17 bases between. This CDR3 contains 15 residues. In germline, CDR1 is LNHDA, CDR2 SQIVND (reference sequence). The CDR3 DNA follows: TGTGCCAGTAGTAATCCCGGACAGCAGCGACAGCCCCAGCATTTT. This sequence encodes CASSNPGQQRQPQHF. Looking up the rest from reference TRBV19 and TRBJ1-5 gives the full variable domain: DGGITQSPKYLFRKEGQNVTLSCEQNLNHDAMYWYRQDPGQGLRLIYYSQIVNDFQKGDIAEGYSVSREKKESFPLTVTSAQKNPTAFYLCASSNPGQQRQPQHFGDGTRLSIL.

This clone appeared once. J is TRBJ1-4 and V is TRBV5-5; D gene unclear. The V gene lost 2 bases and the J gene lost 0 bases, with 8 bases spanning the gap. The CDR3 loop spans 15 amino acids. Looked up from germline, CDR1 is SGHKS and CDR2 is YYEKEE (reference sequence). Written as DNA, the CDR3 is TGTGCCAGCAGCTTTGCCAGGACAACTAATGAAAAACTGTTTTTT. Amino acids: CASSFARTTNEKLFF.

The CDR3 DNA sequence: TGTGCCAGCAGTTTTTTTGGGGCGGAGGGCTACACCTTC. Translation: CASSFFGAEGYTF. This sequence joins TRBV12-3 or TRBV12-4 and TRBJ1-2; perhaps TRBD1 as D (5 bases). V lost 3 bases and J lost 8, with 13 bases in between. The CDR3 runs 13 residues.

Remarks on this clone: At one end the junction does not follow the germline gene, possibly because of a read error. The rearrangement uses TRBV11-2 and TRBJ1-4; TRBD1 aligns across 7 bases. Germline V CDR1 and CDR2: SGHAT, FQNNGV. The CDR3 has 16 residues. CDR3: CASSPLGGQPPEELFF. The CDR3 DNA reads TGTGCCAGCAGCCCCTTGGGGGGACAGCCACCTGAAGAACTGTTTTTT.

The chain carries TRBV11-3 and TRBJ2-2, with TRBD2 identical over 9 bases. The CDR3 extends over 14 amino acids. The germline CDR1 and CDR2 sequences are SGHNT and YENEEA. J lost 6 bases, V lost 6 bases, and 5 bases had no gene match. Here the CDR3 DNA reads TGTGCCAGCAGAGATAGCGGGAGCGCCGGGGAGCTGTTTTTT. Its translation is CASRDSGSAGELFF.

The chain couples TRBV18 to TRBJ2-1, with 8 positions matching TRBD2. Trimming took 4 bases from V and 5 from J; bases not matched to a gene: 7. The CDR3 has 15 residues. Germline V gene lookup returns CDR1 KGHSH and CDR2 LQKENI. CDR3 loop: CASSRPGTRDNEQFF. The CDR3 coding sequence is TGTGCCAGCTCACGTCCCGGGACTAGGGACAATGAGCAGTTCTTC.

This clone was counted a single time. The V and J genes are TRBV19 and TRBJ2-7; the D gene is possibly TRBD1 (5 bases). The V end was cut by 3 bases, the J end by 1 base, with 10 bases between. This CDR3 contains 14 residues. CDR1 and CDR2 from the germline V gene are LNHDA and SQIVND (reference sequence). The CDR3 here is CASSIRDGSYEQYF. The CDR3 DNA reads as TGTGCCAGTAGTATCAGGGATGGGTCCTACGAGCAGTACTTC.

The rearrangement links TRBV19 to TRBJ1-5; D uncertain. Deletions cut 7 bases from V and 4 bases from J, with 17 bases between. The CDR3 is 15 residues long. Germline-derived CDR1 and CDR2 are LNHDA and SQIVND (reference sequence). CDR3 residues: CASTRGQNRNQPQHF. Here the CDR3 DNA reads TGTGCCAGTACCCGAGGGCAGAATCGGAATCAGCCCCAGCATTTT. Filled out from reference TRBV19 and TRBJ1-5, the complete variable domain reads DGGITQSPKYLFRKEGQNVTLSCEQNLNHDAMYWYRQDPGQGLRLIYYSQIVNDFQKGDIAEGYSVSREKKESFPLTVTSAQKNPTAFYLCASTRGQNRNQPQHFGDGTRLSIL.

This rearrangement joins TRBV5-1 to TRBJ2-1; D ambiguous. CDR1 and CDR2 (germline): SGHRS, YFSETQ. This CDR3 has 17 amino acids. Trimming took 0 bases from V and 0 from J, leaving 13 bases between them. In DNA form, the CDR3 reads TGCGCCAGCAGCTTGGGGCAGGCGTCGCTCTCCTACAATGAGCAGTTCTTC. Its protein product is CASSLGQASLSYNEQFF.

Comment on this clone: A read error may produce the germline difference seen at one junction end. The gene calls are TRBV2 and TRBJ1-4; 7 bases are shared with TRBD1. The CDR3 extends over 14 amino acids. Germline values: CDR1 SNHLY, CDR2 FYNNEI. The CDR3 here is CASREGQETEKLFF. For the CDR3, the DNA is TGTGCCAGCAGAGAAGGACAGGAGACTGAAAAACTGTTTTTT.

The CDR3 protein is CASSPAGRQETQYF. The CDR3 nucleotides are TGTGCCAGCAGCCCAGCAGGCCGACAAGAGACCCAGTACTTC. The chain recombines TRBV5-4 with TRBJ2-5; D gene uncertain. The CDR3 is 14 residues long. The germline V gene has CDR1 SGHNT and CDR2 YYREEE (reference sequence). Trimming shortened V by 4 bases and J by 2 bases, and 12 bases separated the two germline ends.

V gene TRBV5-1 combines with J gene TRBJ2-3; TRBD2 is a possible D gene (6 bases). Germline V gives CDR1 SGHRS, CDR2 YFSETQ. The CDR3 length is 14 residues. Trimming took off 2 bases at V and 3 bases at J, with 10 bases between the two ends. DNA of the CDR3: TGCGCCAGCAGCTTTGTGCGGGGTACAGATACGCAGTATTTT. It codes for CASSFVRGTDTQYF.

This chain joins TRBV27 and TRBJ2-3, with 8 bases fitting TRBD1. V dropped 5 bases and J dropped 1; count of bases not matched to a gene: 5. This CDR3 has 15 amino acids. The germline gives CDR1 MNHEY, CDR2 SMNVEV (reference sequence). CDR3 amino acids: CASSRQGSGTDTQYF. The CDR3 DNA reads TGTGCCAGCAGTCGACAGGGGAGCGGCACAGATACGCAGTATTTT.

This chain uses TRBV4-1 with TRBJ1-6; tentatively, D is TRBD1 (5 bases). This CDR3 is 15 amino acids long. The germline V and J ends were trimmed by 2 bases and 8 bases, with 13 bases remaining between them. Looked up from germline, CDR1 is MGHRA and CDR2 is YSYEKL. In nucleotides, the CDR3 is TGCGCCAGCAGCCAAAGGACACCGGGGGATTCACCCCTCCACTTT. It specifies CASSQRTPGDSPLHF.

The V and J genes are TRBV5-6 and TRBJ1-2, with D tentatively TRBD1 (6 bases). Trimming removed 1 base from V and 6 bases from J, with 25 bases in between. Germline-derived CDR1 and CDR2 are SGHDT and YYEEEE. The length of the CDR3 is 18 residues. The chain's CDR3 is CASSLYNTGIGSGDGYTF. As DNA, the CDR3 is TGTGCCAGCAGCTTGTATAATACAGGGATTGGATCGGGCGATGGCTACACCTTC.

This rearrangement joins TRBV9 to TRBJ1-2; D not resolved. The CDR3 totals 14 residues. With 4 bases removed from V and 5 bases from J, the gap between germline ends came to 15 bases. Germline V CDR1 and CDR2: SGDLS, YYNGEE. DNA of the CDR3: TGTGCCAGCAGCAAAGACTTGGGTCAATATGGCTACACCTTC. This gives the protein CASSKDLGQYGYTF.

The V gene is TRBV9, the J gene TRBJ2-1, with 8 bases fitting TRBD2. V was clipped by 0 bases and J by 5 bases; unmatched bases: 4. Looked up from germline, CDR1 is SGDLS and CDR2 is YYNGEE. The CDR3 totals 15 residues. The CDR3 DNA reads TGTGCCAGCAGCGTAGGGACTAGCCGTCACAATGAGCAGTTCTTC. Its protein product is CASSVGTSRHNEQFF. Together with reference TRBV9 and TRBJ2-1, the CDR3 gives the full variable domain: DSGVTQTPKHLITATGQRVTLRCSPRSGDLSVYWYQQSLDQGLQFLIQYYNGEERAKGNILERFSAQQFPDLHSELNLSSLELGDSALYFCASSVGTSRHNEQFFGPGTRLTVL.